This T cell receptor (beta chain) was retrieved from a study of control samples from healthy donors and cancer patients. Profiling relied on immunoSEQ multiplex PCR, and the TCRdb table lists in-frame clones only, not all of them. The sample lists 100,000 to 150,000 clones; more than 70% were seen once. This TCR came from a man between 60 and 75 years old in good health. Material for sequencing was blood.

The CDR3 DNA is TGCGCCAGCAGCTTGGACCGGGAAGAGCTGTTTTTT. This sequence encodes CASSLDREELFF. The rearrangement joins TRBV5-1 to TRBJ2-2; TRBD2 might be the D (5 bases). Trimming removed 0 bases at V and 11 bases at J, with 8 bases between. The V gene's germline CDR1 is SGHRS and CDR2 YFSETQ. The CDR3 totals 12 residues.